Shown below are 27 T cell receptor beta chains from a single sample sequenced in a study of blood T cell repertoires in COVID-19. Produced via immunoSEQ multiplex PCR; TCRdb's table is partial and in-frame only. The sample includes fewer than 200,000 clones, roughly 79% of them seen just once. Sequencing was performed on peripheral blood. The receptors were gathered from an elderly woman with COVID-19, enrolled during active disease.

The V call is TRBV19, the J call TRBJ1-5; TRBD1 might be the D (6 bases). Germline V gives CDR1 LNHDA, CDR2 SQIVND (reference sequence). This CDR3 is built from 16 residues. The germline V and J ends were trimmed by 6 bases and 1 base, with 16 bases remaining between them. The CDR3 is CASSNGGARSNQPQHF. In nucleotides, the CDR3 is TGTGCCAGTAGCAATGGGGGGGCGCGGAGCAATCAGCCCCAGCATTTT.

This clone was recorded once. V usage is TRBV18 and J usage is TRBJ1-3; a possible D gene is TRBD1 (5 bases). CDR3 length equals 15 residues. Germline values: CDR1 KGHSH, CDR2 LQKENI. The ends were cut back, 0 bases at V and 8 bases at J, with 14 bases in the middle. The CDR3, as DNA: TGTGCCAGCTCACCACCTCAGGGAGGGAGACACACCATATATTTT. This codes for CASSPPQGGRHTIYF.

The chain employs TRBV9 and TRBJ2-1, with a tentative D call TRBD2 (5 bases). Germline V CDR1 and CDR2: SGDLS, YYNGEE. V was shortened by 3 bases and J by 9 bases, with 13 bases between the two germline ends. CDR3 length: 13 residues. Here the CDR3 reads CASSEYTRGEQFF. Written as DNA, the CDR3 is TGTGCCAGCAGCGAATATACTAGAGGTGAGCAGTTCTTC.

This chain links TRBV5-4 with TRBJ2-3; TRBD2 matches 7 bases. V shed 4 bases and J 4 bases; nucleotides not matched to a gene: 9. The CDR3 is 15 residues long. Germline V CDR1 and CDR2: SGHNT, YYREEE (reference sequence). The CDR3 DNA follows: TGTGCCAGCAGCCTCGGAGCGGGAATGGCAGATACGCAGTATTTT. Its translation: CASSLGAGMADTQYF. The full variable domain, with the rest looked up from reference TRBV5-4 and TRBJ2-3, is ETGVTQSPTHLIKTRGQQVTLRCSSQSGHNTVSWYQQALGQGPQFIFQYYREEENGRGNFPPRFSGLQFPNYSSELNVNALELDDSALYLCASSLGAGMADTQYFGPGTRLTVL.

This clone was observed once. J is TRBJ2-2 and V is TRBV3-1 (or the pseudogene TRBV3-2); 10 nucleotides align to TRBD2. The V gene's germline CDR1 is LGHDT and CDR2 YNNKEL (reference sequence). J lost 4 bases, V lost 1 base, and 9 bases had no gene match. The CDR3 is 18 amino acids. The DNA for the CDR3 is TGTGCCAGCAGCCAAGGGGCTAGCGGGAGATCGGGCACCGGGGAGCTGTTTTTT. It codes for CASSQGASGRSGTGELFF.

V and J are TRBV20-1 and TRBJ2-7; D is unresolved. Germline CDR1 and CDR2: DFQATT and SNEGSKA (reference sequence). The length of the CDR3 is 11 residues. V lost 3 bases to trimming and J lost 4 bases, with 7 bases between them. This CDR3 is CSARATYEQYF. CDR3 in DNA: TGCAGTGCTAGGGCCACATACGAGCAGTACTTC.

This clone occurred once. The chain is built from TRBV5-1 and TRBJ2-5; 8 nucleotides align to TRBD1. CDR3 length: 15 amino acids. The trim removed 3 bases at V and 3 bases at J, leaving 7 bases unmatched. The V gene's germline CDR1 is SGHRS and CDR2 YFSETQ. CDR3 coding DNA: TGCGCCAGCAGCTACACCGGGACAGGAGAAGAGACCCAGTACTTC. It encodes CASSYTGTGEETQYF.

The J gene is TRBJ2-7, the V gene TRBV29-1; 8 bases agree with TRBD1. CDR3 length: 14 amino acids. CDR1 SQVTM and CDR2 ANQGSEA come from the germline V gene. Losses at the gene ends were 7 bases for V and 1 base for J; bases not matched to a gene: 9. The DNA of the CDR3 is TGCAGCGCCTCAGGGACAGGTGTATCCTACGAGCAGTACTTC. It encodes CSASGTGVSYEQYF.

V is TRBV6-5 and J is TRBJ2-1, with TRBD2 identical over 8 bases. This CDR3 is 14 amino acids long. V dropped 4 bases and J dropped 4; count of bases not matched to a gene: 3. Per germline, CDR1 MNHEY and CDR2 SVGAGI. The CDR3 sequence: CASSLAGSYNEQFF. The CDR3 coding sequence is TGTGCCAGCAGTTTAGCGGGATCGTACAATGAGCAGTTCTTC.

This clone appeared a single time. The rearrangement uses TRBV5-1 and TRBJ1-5; D not certain. This CDR3 is built from 13 residues. In germline, CDR1 is SGHRS, CDR2 YFSETQ. The V end lost 0 bases, the J end lost 9 bases, and 10 bases lay between the germline ends. CDR3 coding DNA: TGCGCCAGCAGCTTGGCTCCAGGCCGGCCCCAGCATTTT. The encoded protein is CASSLAPGRPQHF.

This sequence joins TRBV19 and TRBJ2-2; TRBD1 matches 8 bases. V lost 9 bases and J lost 8; bases outside the gene matches: 8. This CDR3 region has 13 residues. Germline assignment: CDR1 LNHDA and CDR2 SQIVND (reference sequence). DNA for the CDR3: TGTGCCAGCTCGACAGGGGAGGCAGGGGAGCTGTTTTTT. It translates to CASSTGEAGELFF.

At least ten counts were recorded for this clone. The chain links TRBV2 to TRBJ2-7; TRBD1 might be the D (5 bases). Germline V gives CDR1 SNHLY, CDR2 FYNNEI. This CDR3 contains 13 residues. V dropped 5 bases and J dropped 2 bases, with 10 bases sitting between them. CDR3 in DNA: TGTGCCAGCAGTTTCACAGGACCCTACGAGCAGTACTTC. It translates to CASSFTGPYEQYF.

The chain is built from TRBV7-8 and TRBJ2-1; TRBD2 matches at 10 bases. V dropped 1 base and J dropped 7; count of bases not matched to a gene: 13. The V gene's germline CDR1 is SGHVS and CDR2 FQNEAQ. The CDR3 contains 18 residues. CDR3 residues: CASSLDPAGTSVLNEQFF. Here the CDR3 DNA reads TGTGCCAGCAGCTTAGATCCCGCCGGGACTAGCGTACTAAATGAGCAGTTCTTC.

This chain joins TRBV5-5 and TRBJ1-1; D gene unclear. Deletions cut 1 base from V and 5 bases from J, with 15 bases between. This CDR3 has 15 residues. Per the germline V gene, CDR1 is SGHKS and CDR2 is YYEKEE (reference sequence). For the CDR3, the DNA is TGTGCCAGCAGCTTGTCCGGACTCAAAGGGACTGAAGCTTTCTTT. It specifies CASSLSGLKGTEAFF.

The J gene is TRBJ1-6, the V gene TRBV11-3; 8 positions agree with TRBD1. The ends lost 6 bases at V and 6 bases at J; junction bases unmatched: 7. Per the germline V gene, CDR1 is SGHNT and CDR2 is YENEEA. The CDR3 extends over 15 amino acids. The CDR3 region has the DNA TGTGCCAGCAGTCCCGGACAGGGCCGTAATTCACCCCTCCACTTT. This encodes CASSPGQGRNSPLHF.

The rearrangement links TRBV14 to TRBJ1-4, with 9 bases matching TRBD1. The junction had 6 bases not matched to a gene; V was cut back by 3 bases and J by 7 bases. Looked up from germline, CDR1 is SGHDN and CDR2 is FVKESK. CDR3 size: 15 residues. CDR3 DNA sequence: TGTGCCAGCAGCCAGGCGGGACAGGGAGCTGAAAAACTGTTTTTT. It codes for CASSQAGQGAEKLFF.

The genes are TRBV15 and TRBJ1-2, with 8 nucleotides matching TRBD1. V lost 0 bases, J lost 6 bases, and 6 bases stayed unmatched. CDR3 length equals 15 residues. Germline CDR1 LNHNV, CDR2 YYDKDF (reference sequence). The CDR3 DNA follows: TGTGCCACCAGCAGAGATCAACGGGACAGGAATGGCTACACCTTC. This sequence encodes CATSRDQRDRNGYTF.

The chain has TRBV19 and TRBJ2-7; D gene unclear. Germline loops: CDR1 LNHDA, CDR2 SQIVND (reference sequence). Deletions cut 3 bases from V and 0 bases from J, with 6 bases between. This CDR3 comprises 13 residues. Here the CDR3 DNA reads TGTGCCAGTAGTATTCACAGCTCCTACGAGCAGTACTTC. It specifies CASSIHSSYEQYF.

The chain couples TRBV4-3 to TRBJ1-5, with unresolved D. Germline V lookup: CDR1 LGHNA, CDR2 YSLEER. Trimming removed 2 bases at V and 5 bases at J, with 13 bases between. This CDR3 has 15 amino acids. CDR3 sequence: CASSQSWAPDQPQHF. For the CDR3, the DNA is TGCGCCAGCAGCCAATCTTGGGCGCCCGATCAGCCCCAGCATTTT.

The chain uses TRBV2 and TRBJ2-3, with TRBD2 matching over 10 bases. J lost 5 bases, V lost 6 bases, and 8 bases had no gene match. The CDR3 covers 15 residues. The V gene's germline CDR1 is SNHLY and CDR2 FYNNEI. The CDR3 reads CASSPWASGGDTQYF. In DNA, the CDR3 is TGTGCCAGCAGCCCTTGGGCTAGCGGGGGAGATACGCAGTATTTT.

The chain has TRBV7-2 and TRBJ1-2, with 7 bases aligning to TRBD1. Looked up from germline, CDR1 is SGHTA and CDR2 is FQGNSA. After removal of 5 bases from V and 14 bases from J, the junction contained 8 bases not matched to a gene. The CDR3 length is 11 residues. CDR3 coding DNA: TGTGCCAGCAGCGACAGGGTTTTACAGACCTTC. Translation: CASSDRVLQTF.

J is TRBJ1-2 and V is TRBV9; weak D call: TRBD1 (6 bases). The CDR3 has 15 amino acids. Trimming took off 3 bases at V and 9 bases at J, with 21 bases between the two ends. CDR1 and CDR2 from the germline V gene are SGDLS and YYNGEE. In DNA form, the CDR3 reads TGTGCCAGCAGCGCCTACAGGGCAAGGGGTTATAGCTACACCTTC. This gives the protein CASSAYRARGYSYTF.

This chain joins TRBV6-5 and TRBJ2-5; TRBD2 matches 7 bases. Germline trimming cut 2 bases from V and 1 base from J; bases unmatched to any gene: 4. Per the germline V gene, CDR1 is MNHEY and CDR2 is SVGAGI. This CDR3 has 15 amino acids. The CDR3 reads CASSYREAGQETQYF. DNA of the CDR3: TGTGCCAGCAGTTACCGGGAGGCGGGCCAAGAGACCCAGTACTTC.

This chain joins TRBV7-2 and TRBJ1-1; D might be TRBD1 (6 bases). Germline values: CDR1 SGHTA, CDR2 FQGNSA. Trimming removed 5 bases from V and 4 bases from J, with 14 bases in between. The CDR3 covers 14 residues. CDR3 amino acids: CASSPRQAGTEAFF. The CDR3 nucleotides are TGTGCCAGCAGCCCCAGACAGGCGGGCACTGAAGCTTTCTTT.

This chain uses TRBV19 with TRBJ1-2; D uncertain. V gave up 8 bases and J gave up 10 bases, with 14 bases separating them. The CDR3 loop spans 11 amino acids. The germline gives CDR1 LNHDA, CDR2 SQIVND (reference sequence). CDR3 nucleotide sequence: TGTGCCAGTGATTGGGCGGGAGTCTACACCTTC. Protein: CASDWAGVYTF.

For the CDR3, the DNA is TGTGCCATCAGTGACTCTCGGTACGAGCAGTACTTC. This gives the protein CAISDSRYEQYF. The chain employs TRBV10-3 and TRBJ2-7; no clear D gene. Germline V gene lookup returns CDR1 ENHRY and CDR2 SYGVKD. The length of the CDR3 is 12 residues. Deletions cut 3 bases from V and 4 bases from J, with 7 bases between.

The J gene is TRBJ1-5, the V gene TRBV2; 7 bases are shared with TRBD1. CDR3 length: 15 residues. Germline V gives CDR1 SNHLY, CDR2 FYNNEI. J was trimmed by 0 bases and V by 5 bases; bases with no gene match: 4. Here the CDR3 DNA reads TGTGCCAGCAGTTTAGGACAGGTTAGCAATCAGCCCCAGCATTTT. Its protein is CASSLGQVSNQPQHF.